The clone carrying this T cell receptor beta chain was detected only a few times. Its antigen remains unknown. The data originate from a study of blood T cells in healthy people across ages. For the study at large: Template switching picked up about one barcoded beta molecule for each two T cells.

General study points: Unsorted PBMC input precluded a conclusive naive versus antigen-experienced comparison.

Caucasian, healthy and from Russia, the donors were aged between 6 and 90. Per sample, extraction of total RNA gave at least 6 micrograms in every case. It was with a sample-barcoded 5' primer and a J-beta primer mix that a second PCR of about 6 to 12 cycles was run. TCRdb reprocessed the 5' RACE reads with MiXCR, giving one entry per CDR3 protein. The sample shows about 730,000 distinct CDR3 sequences, around 40% of them seen only once. The clonotype originates from a woman in her sixties in good health. Sequencing was carried out using blood.

The CDR3 DNA is TGTGCCAGCAGCTTAGAAACTGAAGCTTTCTTT. It yields the protein CASSLETEAFF. This chain links TRBV11-2 with TRBJ1-1; D ambiguous. Trimming stripped 0 bases from V and 5 bases from J, with 1 base between. Per germline, CDR1 SGHAT and CDR2 FQNNGV. The CDR3 sequence is 11 residues long.